This paragraph covers one TCR beta chain sequence. Seattle patients were enrolled while actively infected and followed longitudinally. Study processing details: Cell counts per sample came from amplifying reference gene primers. Produced via immunoSEQ multiplex PCR; TCRdb's table is partial and in-frame only. The DNA gave D and trimming, while V, J and clone size come from that table. Of roughly 68,000 clones in the sample, 65% to 85% were seen once. The data derive from a study of blood T cell repertoires in COVID-19. Study summary: COVID-19 samples from acute and convalescent phases originated in the United States, Italy and Spain. Sources were T cells, B-cell-depleted T cells, or PBMCs; the material itself was cDNA or gDNA.

The CDR3 extends over 14 amino acids. The V and J ends lost 2 bases and 5 bases, in that order; junction bases with no gene match: 4. Per the germline V gene, CDR1 is KGHSH and CDR2 is LQKENI. Sequencing was done on a sample of peripheral blood. The gene calls are TRBV18 and TRBJ2-5; 8 positions agree with TRBD1. This TCR derives from a man in his sixties with COVID-19, enrolled during active disease. The chain's CDR3 is CASSPTTGEETQYF. The CDR3 bases are TGTGCCAGCTCACCAACGACAGGGGAGGAGACCCAGTACTTC. Supplemented by reference TRBV18 and TRBJ2-5, the full variable domain reads NAGVMQNPRHLVRRRGQEARLRCSPMKGHSHVYWYRQLPEEGLKFMVYLQKENIIDESGMPKERFSAEFPKEGPSILRIQQVVRGDSAAYFCASSPTTGEETQYFGPGTRLLVL.